Sequencing of this TCR beta chain was carried out in a study of T cells after yellow fever vaccination (dated by TCRdb to between 2018 and 2020). The study in broad terms: Libraries from fractions with low cell numbers were prepared with the SMART-Seq v4 Ultra Low Input RNA kit. To follow T-cell clones before and after both primary and booster YFV17D yellow fever vaccination, bulk TCR alpha and beta repertoires underwent longitudinal sequencing. The cohort comprised two healthy male donors, one aged 18 to 30 and one aged 30 to 39 years. Blood was drawn at multiple timepoints before and after primary and secondary immunization, with bulk PBMC replicates and cell subsets isolated.

Synthesis of TCR cDNA relied on 5'RACE template switching, a step that introduced a universal primer site along with unique molecular identifiers. Priming for cDNA synthesis came from both the TCR alpha and TCR beta constant segments. Library amplification involved two PCR steps, and the second step added sample barcodes and sequencing adapters. Sequencing of libraries was performed on Illumina HiSeq 2500 (2x100 bp) or NovaSeq (2x150 bp). The authors' pipeline ran thus. MIGEC handled demultiplexing of reads and collapsing into UMI consensus sequences, while MiXCR performed V(D)J alignment. Using edgeR on replicate PBMC samples, clonotypes were called vaccine-responding if FDR was below 0.01 and the log2 fold change was above 5 up to day 15. Bulk clonotypes were assigned CD4 or CD8 identity according to which sequenced CD4 or CD8 repertoire held them at higher abundance. TCRdb trimmed public reads at Q25 via fastp, called clones via MiXCR and kept in-frame beta chains. Each record represents a unique CDR3 protein, reported with the most common genes and DNA among its rows. Here the V and J calls rest on TCRdb's processing, not on the authors' analysis. The sample table records hundreds of thousands of distinct CDR3 sequences; about 6.2% of these occur just once. Together, the top ten hold over 14% of the sample.

The treatment or condition label here, explained by the study, means: live attenuated yellow fever vaccine strain. At each blood-draw timepoint, two biological replicates of bulk PBMCs were obtained. PBMCs were isolated from peripheral blood using a standard Ficoll-Paque protocol. TriZol was used to extract RNA from bulk PBMCs, from CD4 and CD8 fractions, and from dextramer-positive and dextramer-negative fractions. This clonotype was found a few times. It lacks a known antigen. Base qualities were left out, and no much larger clone turns up one base away. The germline V gene supplies CDR1 KGHDR and CDR2 SFDVKD. V gives up 5 bases and J gives up 0 bases, and the segment between their germline ends measures 13 bases. CDR3 length: 16 amino acids, cysteine to phenylalanine. The retained sequence is limited to the CDR3, 48 bases, with the frame set at the first base. Paper-wide results and their limitations: Only a couple of donors were included in the study, so the extent to which the findings can be generalized is limited. Computational filtering was required because FACS-sorted repertoires could contain abundant contaminating clonotypes from the bulk population. Compared with the primary T-cell response, the secondary T-cell response was faster but weaker, reaching its peak on day 5 rather than on day 15. A small share of clonotypes was detected in both CD4 and CD8 compartments, with the overlap likely arising from convergent recombination. After the booster, most of the clones that had expanded following primary vaccination were detected again (96% of CD4 and roughly nine tenths of CD8), which suggests that memory was broadly maintained.

The TCR originated in a man aged 25 to 45 who received the YFV17D yellow fever vaccine. The sample in question was PBMCs, obtained 5 days after the yellow fever booster vaccination. The rearrangement combines TRBV24-1 with TRBJ2-1, with a tentative D call of TRBD1 or TRBD2, each matching 5 bases. The CDR3 has the sequence CATSGREGSSYNEQFF. The DNA is as follows: TGTGCCACCAGTGGGAGAGAGGGGAGCTCCTACAATGAGCAGTTCTTC.